The entry below describes one T cell receptor beta chain. The data derive from a study of blood T cell repertoires in COVID-19. The overall study: Sites across the United States, Italy and Spain contributed samples from acute and convalescent COVID-19. PBMCs, B-cell-depleted T cells, or T cells provided the cDNA or gDNA that made up the material.

In the original workflow: Amplification of reference gene primers was used by the study to estimate nucleated cell counts. The assay was immunoSEQ multiplex PCR, and TCRdb's table has in-frame clones only and misses some. The V and J calls and the clone size are those of that table, but D and trimming were determined from the DNA. The data contain over 250,000 clones, roughly 89% of them singletons. From germline, CDR1 is SGHRS and CDR2 YFSETQ. The CDR3 runs to 17 residues. V shed 0 bases and J 0 bases; nucleotides not matched to a gene: 3. The rearrangement uses TRBV5-1 and TRBJ2-3; 11 positions agree with TRBD2. The receptor's source is a man aged 45 to 65 with acute or convalescent COVID-19. Sequenced: peripheral blood. CDR3 in DNA: TGCGCCAGCAGCTTGGGTAGCGGGGGGGTGAGCACAGATACGCAGTATTTT. This translates into CASSLGSGGVSTDTQYF. The full variable domain, with the rest looked up from reference TRBV5-1 and TRBJ2-3, is KAGVTQTPRYLIKTRGQQVTLSCSPISGHRSVSWYQQTPGQGLQFLFEYFSETQRNKGNFPGRFSGRQFSNSRSEMNVSTLELGDSALYLCASSLGSGGVSTDTQYFGPGTRLTVL.